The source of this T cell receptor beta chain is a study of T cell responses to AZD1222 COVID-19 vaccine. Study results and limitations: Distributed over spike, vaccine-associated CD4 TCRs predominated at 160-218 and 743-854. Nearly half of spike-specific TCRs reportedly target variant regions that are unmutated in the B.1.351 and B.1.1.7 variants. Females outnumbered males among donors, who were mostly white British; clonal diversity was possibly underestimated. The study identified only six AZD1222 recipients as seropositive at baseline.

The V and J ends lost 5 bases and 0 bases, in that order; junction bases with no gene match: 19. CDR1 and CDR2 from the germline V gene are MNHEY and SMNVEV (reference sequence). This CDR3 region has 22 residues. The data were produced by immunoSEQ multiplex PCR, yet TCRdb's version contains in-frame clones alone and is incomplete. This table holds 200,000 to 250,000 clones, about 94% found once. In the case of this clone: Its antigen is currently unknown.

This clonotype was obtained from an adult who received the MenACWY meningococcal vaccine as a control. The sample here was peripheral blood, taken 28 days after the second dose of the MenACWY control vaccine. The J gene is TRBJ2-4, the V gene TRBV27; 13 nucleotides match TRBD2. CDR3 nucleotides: TGTGCCAGCAGTAGGGGACTAGCGGGGAACATGTCTCGGTGGGTAGCCAAAAACATTCAGTACTTC. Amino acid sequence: CASSRGLAGNMSRWVAKNIQYF.